The T cell receptor (beta chain) under discussion was sequenced for a study of blood T cell repertoires in COVID-19. Study-wide background: Samples representing acute and convalescent COVID-19 were sourced from the United States, Italy and Spain. The cDNA or gDNA used as material had been derived from T cells, B-cell-depleted T cells, or PBMCs.

In its sample, this clone was seen once. Other DNA sequences within the sample encode an identical CDR3. As originally analysed: Using reference gene primer amplification, nucleated cell counts were estimated. Method: immunoSEQ multiplex PCR; TCRdb's copy keeps in-frame clones and lacks some. Clone size and the V and J calls come from that table; the DNA yielded D and trimming. This table holds some 170,000 clones, roughly 88% found once. Trimming stripped 3 bases from V and 8 bases from J, with 10 bases between. Per the germline V gene, CDR1 is KGHSH and CDR2 is LQKENI. The CDR3 sequence is 12 residues long.

The V and J genes are TRBV18 and TRBJ1-2; perhaps TRBD1 as D (5 bases). What was sequenced was peripheral blood. This TCR was sampled from a woman of 80 years or more with active or convalescent COVID-19. This CDR3 is CASSPGGYGYTF. DNA of the CDR3: TGTGCCAGCTCACCGGGGGGTTACGGCTACACCTTC. Complete variable domain (other parts from reference TRBV18 and TRBJ1-2): NAGVMQNPRHLVRRRGQEARLRCSPMKGHSHVYWYRQLPEEGLKFMVYLQKENIIDESGMPKERFSAEFPKEGPSILRIQQVVRGDSAAYFCASSPGGYGYTFGSGTRLTVV.